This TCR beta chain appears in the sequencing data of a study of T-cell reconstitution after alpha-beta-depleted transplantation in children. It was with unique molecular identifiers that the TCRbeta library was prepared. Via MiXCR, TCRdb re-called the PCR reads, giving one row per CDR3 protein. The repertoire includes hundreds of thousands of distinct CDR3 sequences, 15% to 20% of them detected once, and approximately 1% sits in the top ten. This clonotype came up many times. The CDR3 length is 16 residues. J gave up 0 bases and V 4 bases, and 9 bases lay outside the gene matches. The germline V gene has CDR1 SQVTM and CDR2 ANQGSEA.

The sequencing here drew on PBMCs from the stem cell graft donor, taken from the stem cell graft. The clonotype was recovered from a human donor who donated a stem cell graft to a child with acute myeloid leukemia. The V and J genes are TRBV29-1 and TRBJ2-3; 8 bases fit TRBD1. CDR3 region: CSVAPGTGPSTDTQYF. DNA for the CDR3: TGCAGCGTTGCACCCGGGACAGGCCCTAGCACAGATACGCAGTATTTT.